Following are 31 T cell receptor beta chains from one sample sequenced in a study of Ad26.COV2.S vaccination and SARS-CoV-2 variants (dated by TCRdb to about 2021). Library generation was performed with the immunoSEQ multiplex PCR assay. The immuneACCESS repertoire file appears here via TCRdb, limited to in-frame rearrangements. These files lack a portion of the clones; in checked studies, under half of the deficit traces to unresolved V genes, and the cause of the others is not known. Here the sample has more than 40,000 clones; 65% to 90% occur a single time. The ten largest clones add up to approximately 44% of the sample. The time point label corresponds to: individuals recovered from natural SARS-CoV-2 infection. The sample in question was peripheral blood, obtained after recovery from COVID-19. These receptors all stem from a human donor who had recovered from COVID-19.

In this sample, this clone turned up a few times. The chain joins TRBV11-3 to TRBJ2-4; 11 positions match TRBD1. This CDR3 has 18 residues. The V gene end was trimmed by 3 bases and the J gene end by 8 bases; junction bases not matched to a gene: 15. Looked up from germline, CDR1 is SGHNT and CDR2 is YENEEA. The CDR3 sequence is CASSLDRDRGSFGDIQYF. The CDR3 coding sequence is TGTGCCAGCAGCTTGGACCGGGACAGGGGGTCCTTTGGGGACATTCAGTACTTC.

The rearrangement links TRBV5-1 to TRBJ2-7; unclear D gene. The CDR3 totals 14 residues. V lost 0 bases and J 0 bases, leaving 7 bases between the germline ends. Germline lookup yields CDR1 SGHRS and CDR2 YFSETQ. The CDR3 reads CASSLDASSYEQYF. DNA for the CDR3: TGCGCCAGCAGCTTGGATGCGAGCTCCTACGAGCAGTACTTC. Filled out from reference TRBV5-1 and TRBJ2-7, the complete variable domain reads KAGVTQTPRYLIKTRGQQVTLSCSPISGHRSVSWYQQTPGQGLQFLFEYFSETQRNKGNFPGRFSGRQFSNSRSEMNVSTLELGDSALYLCASSLDASSYEQYFGPGTRLTVT.

This sequence joins TRBV10-3 and TRBJ1-2; 12 nucleotides match TRBD1. The germline V gene encodes CDR1 ENHRY and CDR2 SYGVKD. V shed 5 bases, J shed 7 bases, and the junction held 5 bases outside the gene matches. This CDR3 contains 14 residues. The CDR3 is CAISWDRGQGGYTF. DNA for the CDR3: TGTGCCATCAGTTGGGACAGGGGGCAGGGTGGCTACACCTTC.

This clone was observed once. The rearrangement joins TRBV24-1 to TRBJ2-3, with TRBD2 matching over 12 bases. In germline, CDR1 is KGHDR, CDR2 SFDVKD. V lost 4 bases and J lost 2; bases outside the gene matches: 24. CDR3 length equals 23 residues. DNA of the CDR3: TGTGCCACCAGTGAACAGGGGCAGAGTTTAGGACTAGCGGGAAAAACCTTCACAGATACGCAGTATTTT. Encoded protein: CATSEQGQSLGLAGKTFTDTQYF.

The chain uses TRBV30 and TRBJ2-1; 14 bases fit TRBD2. CDR3 length: 14 amino acids. Germline trimming cut 7 bases from V and 4 bases from J; bases unmatched to any gene: 3. Germline CDR1 and CDR2: GTSNPN and SVGIG (reference sequence). This CDR3 is CASGTSGGYNEQFF. CDR3 nucleotides: TGTGCCTCGGGGACTAGCGGGGGATACAATGAGCAGTTCTTC.

V is TRBV5-6 and J is TRBJ1-3; D not resolved. CDR3 length: 15 amino acids. V lost 3 bases to trimming and J lost 5 bases, with 15 bases between them. CDR1 is SGHDT, CDR2 YYEEEE, per germline. CDR3 DNA: TGTGCCAGCAGCTCGCGTTCGCAGTCTCGAAACACCATATATTTT. Protein sequence: CASSSRSQSRNTIYF.

This chain uses TRBV19 with TRBJ2-2, with D unresolved. Looked up from germline, CDR1 is LNHDA and CDR2 is SQIVND (reference sequence). The length of the CDR3 is 15 residues. The germline V and J ends were trimmed by 6 bases and 1 base, with 12 bases remaining between them. This chain's CDR3 is CASRKSSGNTGELFF. The CDR3 coding sequence is TGTGCCAGTAGGAAGAGTTCTGGGAACACCGGGGAGCTGTTTTTT.

This chain links TRBV27 with TRBJ1-5; 9 bases match TRBD1. V was pared by 6 bases and J by 7 bases, with 13 bases of the junction left unmatched. Germline CDR1 and CDR2: MNHEY and SMNVEV (reference sequence). This CDR3 spans 16 amino acids. The CDR3 is CASSVYRGRRGQPQHF. In DNA, the CDR3 is TGTGCCAGCAGCGTATACAGGGGGCGAAGGGGACAGCCCCAGCATTTT.

This chain joins TRBV7-8 and TRBJ2-7, with D unclear. V was trimmed by 0 bases and J by 4 bases, leaving 10 bases between them. Germline loops: CDR1 SGHVS, CDR2 FQNEAQ. The CDR3 extends over 14 amino acids. CDR3: CASSLAPGSYEQYV. The CDR3 DNA reads as TGTGCCAGCAGCTTAGCGCCCGGCAGTTACGAGCAGTACGTC.

V gene TRBV5-6 combines with J gene TRBJ2-1; 7 nucleotides match TRBD2. The trim removed 4 bases at V and 5 bases at J, leaving 6 bases unmatched. The CDR3 has 14 residues. CDR1 is SGHDT, CDR2 YYEEEE, per germline. CDR3 region: CASSGWEGHNEQFF. CDR3 nucleotide sequence: TGTGCCAGCAGCGGTTGGGAGGGTCACAATGAGCAGTTCTTC.

The chain carries TRBV27 and TRBJ1-1, with unresolved D. The CDR3 has 17 amino acids. The V end was cut by 0 bases, the J end by 3 bases, with 17 bases between. Germline assignment: CDR1 MNHEY and CDR2 SMNVEV (reference sequence). CDR3: CASSLSRQLWVDTEAFF. In DNA, the CDR3 is TGTGCCAGCAGTTTATCCCGACAACTGTGGGTAGACACTGAAGCTTTCTTT.

V and J are TRBV24-1 and TRBJ2-7; 9 bases are a match to TRBD1. CDR1 and CDR2 (germline): KGHDR, SFDVKD. The CDR3 has 15 residues. The junction had 4 bases not matched to a gene; V was cut back by 2 bases and J by 3 bases. CDR3 nucleotide sequence: TGTGCCACCAGTGATTCGGGGACAGGGTTCTACGAGCAGTACTTC. Protein sequence: CATSDSGTGFYEQYF.

The chain is built from TRBV30 and TRBJ2-1; no clear D. The CDR3 has 17 residues. Germline CDR1 is GTSNPN and CDR2 is SVGIG (reference sequence). V shed 3 bases and J shed 0 bases, with 18 bases lying between them. CDR3 in amino acids: CAWRATLTSFSYNEQFF. The CDR3 DNA reads as TGTGCCTGGAGGGCAACACTTACTTCTTTCTCCTACAATGAGCAGTTCTTC.

The CDR3 here is CATSEPQGAGGLGNEQFF. CDR3 nucleotide sequence: TGTGCCACCAGTGAGCCTCAAGGGGCGGGAGGCCTTGGGAATGAGCAGTTCTTC. The rearrangement links TRBV24-1 to TRBJ2-1, with 8 bases identical to TRBD2. With V trimmed by 4 bases and J by 7 bases, 17 bases remained unmatched. CDR1 and CDR2 from the germline V gene are KGHDR and SFDVKD. The CDR3 runs 18 residues.

V gene TRBV12-3 or TRBV12-4 combines with J gene TRBJ1-2, with D unresolved. There are 12 residues in the CDR3. With 5 bases removed from V and 5 bases from J, the gap between germline ends came to 9 bases. CDR3: CASSLVGYGYTF. The CDR3 nucleotides are TGTGCCAGCAGTCTCGTAGGGTATGGCTACACCTTC.

The chain couples TRBV7-3 to TRBJ2-3; D not certain. Trimming stripped 2 bases from V and 4 bases from J, with 13 bases between. CDR1 SGHTA and CDR2 FQGTGA come from the germline V gene. The CDR3 has 15 amino acids. CDR3 nucleotides: TGTGCCAGCAGCTTATCTGGCCTTGACGCAGATACGCAGTATTTT. Translated, it gives CASSLSGLDADTQYF. Full variable domain (outside the CDR3, taken from reference TRBV7-3 and TRBJ2-3): GAGVSQTPSNKVTEKGKYVELRCDPISGHTALYWYRQSLGQGPEFLIYFQGTGAADDSGLPNDRFFAVRPEGSVSTLKIQRTERGDSAVYLCASSLSGLDADTQYFGPGTRLTVL.

The chain combines TRBV4-1 with TRBJ1-5; no definite D call. V lost 5 bases and J 6 bases, leaving 17 bases between the germline ends. Germline assignment: CDR1 MGHRA and CDR2 YSYEKL. There are 15 residues in the CDR3. CDR3 loop: CASSLQEADGQPQHF. The CDR3, as DNA: TGCGCCAGCAGCTTACAAGAGGCCGACGGTCAGCCCCAGCATTTT.

The rearrangement joins TRBV24-1 to TRBJ1-5; 9 bases agree with TRBD1. Germline CDR1 KGHDR, CDR2 SFDVKD. The V and J ends lost 3 bases and 6 bases, in that order; junction bases with no gene match: 8. The CDR3 has 16 amino acids. The CDR3 loop is CATSDAGQGTGQPQHF. In DNA, the CDR3 is TGTGCCACCAGTGATGCGGGACAGGGAACGGGTCAGCCCCAGCATTTT.

The rearrangement joins TRBV9 to TRBJ2-2; 10 nucleotides line up with TRBD1. The CDR3 length is 19 residues. The V and J ends lost 4 bases and 0 bases, in that order; junction bases with no gene match: 12. CDR1 SGDLS and CDR2 YYNGEE come from the germline V gene. The CDR3 loop is CASSQPGQGRNSNTGELFF. The CDR3 nucleotides read TGTGCCAGCAGCCAACCGGGACAGGGGCGTAATTCGAACACCGGGGAGCTGTTTTTT.

This clone occurred once. The rearrangement uses TRBV5-1 and TRBJ2-2; TRBD2 matches at 9 bases. The J segment lost 2 bases and the V segment lost 4 bases, leaving 6 bases of the junction unmatched. The CDR3 is 16 amino acids. Germline V gene lookup returns CDR1 SGHRS and CDR2 YFSETQ. The CDR3 loop is CASSPLAGANTGELFF. In nucleotides, the CDR3 is TGCGCCAGCAGCCCCTTAGCGGGAGCTAACACCGGGGAGCTGTTTTTT.

The chain has TRBV7-9 and TRBJ1-1; no reliable D call. Trimming left V 7 bases short and J 7 bases short, with 10 bases between. The germline CDR1 and CDR2 sequences are SEHNR and FQNEAQ (reference sequence). This CDR3 comprises 11 residues. The CDR3 loop is CASTPSFEAFF. CDR3 coding DNA: TGTGCCAGCACCCCGAGTTTTGAAGCTTTCTTT.

J is TRBJ2-5 and V is TRBV11-2, with D perhaps being TRBD1 or TRBD2 (5 bases each). The germline V and J ends were trimmed by 1 base and 3 bases, with 12 bases remaining between them. The CDR3 extends over 15 amino acids. Germline assignment: CDR1 SGHAT and CDR2 FQNNGV. The DNA of the CDR3 is TGTGCCAGCAGCTTAGTATTTCAGGGAGAAGAGACCCAGTACTTC. Its protein is CASSLVFQGEETQYF.

V usage is TRBV12-3 or TRBV12-4 and J usage is TRBJ2-3; D is unclear. CDR3 length equals 12 residues. The V end was cut by 4 bases, the J end by 5 bases, with 7 bases between. The CDR3 loop reads CASSSSLDTQYF. CDR3 bases: TGTGCCAGCAGTTCGTCATTAGATACGCAGTATTTT.

The gene calls are TRBV29-1 and TRBJ1-2, with D possibly being TRBD1 (6 bases). Germline V gene lookup returns CDR1 SQVTM and CDR2 ANQGSEA. This CDR3 is 16 amino acids long. Trimming shortened V by 3 bases and J by 5 bases, and 22 bases separated the two germline ends. CDR3 sequence: CSVDPVSARGIYGYTF. CDR3 sequence (DNA): TGCAGCGTTGATCCGGTATCGGCCAGGGGTATTTATGGCTACACCTTC. The variable domain in full, with the rest retrieved from reference TRBV29-1 and TRBJ1-2, is SAVISQKPSRDICQRGTSLTIQCQVDSQVTMMFWYRQQPGQSLTLIATANQGSEATYESGFVIDKFPISRPNLTFSTLTVSNMSPEDSSIYLCSVDPVSARGIYGYTFGSGTRLTVV.

The chain couples TRBV29-1 to TRBJ2-3; 9 nucleotides line up with TRBD2. V dropped 6 bases and J dropped 5; count of bases not matched to a gene: 12. The CDR3 covers 15 residues. Germline assignment: CDR1 SQVTM and CDR2 ANQGSEA. CDR3 sequence reads: CSVLGREGSLDTQYF. CDR3 bases: TGCAGCGTCCTAGGGCGGGAGGGCAGCCTAGATACGCAGTATTTT.

This clone was seen a single time. V is TRBV25-1 and J is TRBJ1-2; D is unresolved. Per the germline V gene, CDR1 is MGHDK and CDR2 is SYGVNS. The V end was cut by 4 bases, the J end by 5 bases, with 11 bases between. The CDR3 is 13 residues long. Here the CDR3 reads CASSGGGVYGYTF. In DNA, the CDR3 is TGTGCCAGCAGTGGGGGTGGCGTGTATGGCTACACCTTC.

J is TRBJ2-6 and V is TRBV11-3; 7 bases agree with TRBD2. With 5 bases clipped from V and 1 base from J, the junction kept 2 bases outside the gene matches. Per germline, CDR1 SGHNT and CDR2 YENEEA. This CDR3 region has 15 residues. CDR3 DNA sequence: TGTGCCAGCAGCCCCGGGGGGTCTGGGGCCAACGTCCTGACTTTC. This codes for CASSPGGSGANVLTF.

This chain links TRBV3-1 (or the pseudogene TRBV3-2) with TRBJ2-1; D unresolved. CDR3 length: 13 amino acids. V shed 4 bases and J shed 3 bases, with 7 bases lying between them. Per germline, CDR1 LGHDT and CDR2 YNNKEL (reference sequence). The CDR3, as DNA: TGTGCCAGCAGCCCATCCCTCTACAATGAGCAGTTCTTC. Residues: CASSPSLYNEQFF.

This clone was picked up one time. This chain joins TRBV21-1 and TRBJ2-7; the tabulated D call, TRBD2, remains unverified against the DNA. TRBV21-1 is marked as a pseudogene. This CDR3 has 17 amino acids. CDR3 in DNA: TGTGCCAGCAGCAAATGGATCGGACTAGCGGGAGACTACGAGCAGTACTTC. Amino acid sequence: CASSKWIGLAGDYEQYF.

The chain carries TRBV9 and TRBJ2-5; the match to TRBD1 covers 12 bases. The length of the CDR3 is 16 residues. Germline CDR1 and CDR2: SGDLS and YYNGEE. Unmatched junction bases numbered 5, after V lost 2 bases and J lost 3 bases. The CDR3 reads CASSVGGQGAKETQYF. The CDR3 DNA is TGTGCCAGCAGCGTCGGGGGACAGGGGGCGAAAGAGACCCAGTACTTC.

This rearrangement joins TRBV19 to TRBJ1-3; D is uncertain. V lost 5 bases, J lost 2 bases, and 22 bases lay in between. The CDR3 has 18 amino acids. The germline V gene has CDR1 LNHDA and CDR2 SQIVND (reference sequence). The CDR3 here is CASSAWGERFLTGNTIYF. For the CDR3, the DNA is TGTGCCAGTAGTGCCTGGGGAGAACGCTTCTTAACTGGAAACACCATATATTTT.